Here is one TCR beta chain with its context. Its antigen remains unknown. The data originate from a study of OX40 agonist ivuxolimab in advanced cancers. About the research overall: The group had a mean age of about 64 years, ranged from roughly 23 to 85, and was 75% to 85% male. Treatment received earlier with anti-PD-1, anti-PD-L1 or anti-CTLA-4 agents was allowed, and 40% had some. Broader study findings: Average numbers of expanded clones were greater in CD8+ T cells than in CD4+. The CD4+ and CD8+ T cells in the blood had expanded clonally by week 6 at 0.1 to 3.0 mg/kg.

The table came from immunoSEQ multiplex PCR; TCRdb's copy has only in-frame clones and leaves some out. The table lists around 70,000 clones, over 70% of them singletons. Trimming took off 0 bases at V and 1 base at J, with 8 bases between the two ends. The CDR3 is 15 amino acids. Germline V gene lookup returns CDR1 SGHDN and CDR2 FVKESK. The TCR originated in an adult with an advanced solid tumor such as melanoma, head and neck, liver or kidney cancer. Source: CD4+ or CD8+ T cells sorted from blood, taken in a trial of the OX40 agonist ivuxolimab. The V and J genes are TRBV14 and TRBJ2-3; D not resolved. The CDR3 here is CASSQERSRTDTQYF. The CDR3 DNA follows: TGTGCCAGCAGCCAAGAGCGGAGCCGCACAGATACGCAGTATTTT. The whole variable domain, filled in from reference TRBV14 and TRBJ2-3, reads EAGVTQFPSHSVIEKGQTVTLRCDPISGHDNLYWYRRVMGKEIKFLLHFVKESKQDESGMPNNRFLAERTGGTYSTLKVQPAELEDSGVYFCASSQERSRTDTQYFGPGTRLTVL.